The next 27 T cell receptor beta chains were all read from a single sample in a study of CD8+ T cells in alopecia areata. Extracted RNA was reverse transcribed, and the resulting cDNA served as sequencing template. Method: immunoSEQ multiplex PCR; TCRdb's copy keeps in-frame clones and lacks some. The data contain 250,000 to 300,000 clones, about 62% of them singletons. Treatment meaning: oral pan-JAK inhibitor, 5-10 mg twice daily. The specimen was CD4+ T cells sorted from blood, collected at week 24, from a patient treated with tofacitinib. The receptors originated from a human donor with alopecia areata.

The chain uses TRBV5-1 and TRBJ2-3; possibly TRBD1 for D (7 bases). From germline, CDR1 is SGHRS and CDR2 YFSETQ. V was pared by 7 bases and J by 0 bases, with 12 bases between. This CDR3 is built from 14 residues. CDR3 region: CASGGTVSTDTQYF. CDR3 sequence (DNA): TGCGCCAGCGGCGGGACAGTTAGCACAGATACGCAGTATTTT.

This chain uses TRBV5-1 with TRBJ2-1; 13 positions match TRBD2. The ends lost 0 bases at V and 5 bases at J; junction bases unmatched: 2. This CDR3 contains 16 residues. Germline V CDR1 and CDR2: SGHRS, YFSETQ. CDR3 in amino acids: CASSLEGTSGNNEQFF. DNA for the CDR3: TGCGCCAGCAGCTTGGAGGGGACTAGCGGGAACAATGAGCAGTTCTTC.

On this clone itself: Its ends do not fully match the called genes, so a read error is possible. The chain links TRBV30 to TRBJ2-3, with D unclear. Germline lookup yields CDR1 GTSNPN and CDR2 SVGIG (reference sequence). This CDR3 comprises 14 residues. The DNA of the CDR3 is TGTGCCTGGAGTGTGATCCAGTCCACAGATACGCGGTATTTT. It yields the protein CAWSVIQSTDTRYF.

CDR3 nucleotide sequence: TGCGCCAGCAGCTTGGGACCCGGCCAAGAGACCCAGTACTTC. Protein sequence: CASSLGPGQETQYF. The gene calls are TRBV5-1 and TRBJ2-5; D is ambiguous. CDR3 length: 14 residues. Per the germline V gene, CDR1 is SGHRS and CDR2 is YFSETQ. Trimming cost V 0 bases and J 1 base, with 7 bases left between them.

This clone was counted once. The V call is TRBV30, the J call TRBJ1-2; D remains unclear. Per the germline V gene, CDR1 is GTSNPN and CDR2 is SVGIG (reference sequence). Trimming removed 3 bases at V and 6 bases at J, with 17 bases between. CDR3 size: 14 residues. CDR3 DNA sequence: TGTGCCTGGAGACCGGACGTTAATGGGAATGGCTACACCTTC. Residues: CAWRPDVNGNGYTF.

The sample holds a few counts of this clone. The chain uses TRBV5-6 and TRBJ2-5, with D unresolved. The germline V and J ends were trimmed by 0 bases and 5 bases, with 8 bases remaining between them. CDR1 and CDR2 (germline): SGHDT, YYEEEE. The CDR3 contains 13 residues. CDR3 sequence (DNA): TGTGCCAGCAGCTTGGGTAGATGGGAGACCCAGTACTTC. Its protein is CASSLGRWETQYF.

Here the CDR3 reads CAWSVSGRYTF. CDR3 nucleotides: TGTGCCTGGAGTGTTTCGGGCAGGTACACCTTC. The chain combines TRBV30 with TRBJ1-2; D call uncertain. Trimming took 0 bases from V and 11 from J, leaving 10 bases between them. The germline CDR1 and CDR2 sequences are GTSNPN and SVGIG (reference sequence). The CDR3 sequence is 11 residues long. Complete variable domain (other parts from reference TRBV30 and TRBJ1-2): SQTIHQWPATLVQPVGSPLSLECTVEGTSNPNLYWYRQAAGRGLQLLFYSVGIGQISSEVPQNLSASRPQDRQFILSSKKLLLSDSGFYLCAWSVSGRYTFGSGTRLTVV.

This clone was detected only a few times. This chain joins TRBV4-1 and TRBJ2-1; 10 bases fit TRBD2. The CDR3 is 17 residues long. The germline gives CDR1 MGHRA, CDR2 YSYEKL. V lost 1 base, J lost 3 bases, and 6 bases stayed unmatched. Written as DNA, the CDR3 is TGCGCCAGCAGCCAAGCTAGCGGGGGAGGGGTCTACAATGAGCAGTTCTTC. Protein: CASSQASGGGVYNEQFF.

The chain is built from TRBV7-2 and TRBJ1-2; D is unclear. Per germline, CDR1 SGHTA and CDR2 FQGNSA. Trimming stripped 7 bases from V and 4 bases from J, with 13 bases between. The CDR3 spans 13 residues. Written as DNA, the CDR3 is TGTGCCAGCAAGTCGGCAAGGGCCTATGGCTACACCTTC. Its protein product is CASKSARAYGYTF.

The DNA of the CDR3 is TGCGCCAGCAGCCTTCAAGAGGGAGGAGGGTCCAAGCAGTACTTC. It specifies CASSLQEGGGSKQYF. This chain joins TRBV4-3 and TRBJ2-7; tentative D call: TRBD2 (6 bases). CDR3 length: 15 amino acids. The V gene lost 4 bases and the J gene lost 8 bases, with 21 bases spanning the gap. Germline V gives CDR1 LGHNA, CDR2 YSLEER.

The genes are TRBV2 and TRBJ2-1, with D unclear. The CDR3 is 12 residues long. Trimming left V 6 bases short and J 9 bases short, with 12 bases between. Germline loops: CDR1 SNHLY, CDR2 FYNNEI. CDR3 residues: CASSLQNSEQFF. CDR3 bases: TGTGCCAGCAGCCTACAGAACAGTGAGCAGTTCTTC.

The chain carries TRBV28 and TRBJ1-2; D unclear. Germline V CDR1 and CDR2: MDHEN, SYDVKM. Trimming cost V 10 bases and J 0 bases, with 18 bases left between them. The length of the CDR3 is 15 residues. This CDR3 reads CATRRGRRANYGYTF. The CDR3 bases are TGTGCCACCCGAAGAGGACGGAGAGCTAACTATGGCTACACCTTC.

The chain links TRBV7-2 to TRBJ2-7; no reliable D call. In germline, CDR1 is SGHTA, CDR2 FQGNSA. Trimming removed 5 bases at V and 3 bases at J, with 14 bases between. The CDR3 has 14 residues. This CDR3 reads CASSQSWASYEQYF. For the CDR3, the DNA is TGTGCCAGCAGCCAGAGTTGGGCTAGCTACGAGCAGTACTTC.

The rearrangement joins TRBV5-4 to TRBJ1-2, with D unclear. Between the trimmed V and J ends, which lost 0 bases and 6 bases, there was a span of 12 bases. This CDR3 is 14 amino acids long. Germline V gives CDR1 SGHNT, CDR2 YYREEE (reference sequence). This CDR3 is CASSLGPGEDGYTF. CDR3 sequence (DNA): TGTGCCAGCAGCTTGGGACCGGGAGAGGATGGCTACACCTTC.

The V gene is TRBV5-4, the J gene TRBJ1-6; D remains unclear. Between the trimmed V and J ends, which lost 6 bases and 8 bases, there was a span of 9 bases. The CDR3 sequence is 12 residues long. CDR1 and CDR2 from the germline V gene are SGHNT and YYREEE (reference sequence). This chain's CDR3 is CASTFGDSPLHF. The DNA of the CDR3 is TGTGCCAGCACCTTTGGAGATTCACCCCTCCACTTT.

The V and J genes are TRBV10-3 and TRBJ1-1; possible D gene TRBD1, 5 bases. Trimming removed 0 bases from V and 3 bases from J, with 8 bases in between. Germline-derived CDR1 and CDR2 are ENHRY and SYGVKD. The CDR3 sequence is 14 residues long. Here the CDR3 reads CAISESTRDTEAFF. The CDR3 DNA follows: TGTGCCATCAGTGAGTCGACCAGGGACACTGAAGCTTTCTTT.

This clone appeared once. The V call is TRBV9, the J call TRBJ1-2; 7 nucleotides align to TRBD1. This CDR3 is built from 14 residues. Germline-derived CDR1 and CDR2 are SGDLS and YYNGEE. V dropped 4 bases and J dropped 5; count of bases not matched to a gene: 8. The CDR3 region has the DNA TGTGCCAGCAGCACGCGACAGGGCCAATATGGCTACACCTTC. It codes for CASSTRQGQYGYTF.

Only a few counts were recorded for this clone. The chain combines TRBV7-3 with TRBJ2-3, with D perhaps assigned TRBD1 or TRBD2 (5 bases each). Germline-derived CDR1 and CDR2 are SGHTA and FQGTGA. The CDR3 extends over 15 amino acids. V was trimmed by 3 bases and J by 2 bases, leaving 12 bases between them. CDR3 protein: CASSLTGTVTDTQYF. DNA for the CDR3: TGTGCCAGCAGCTTGACCGGGACCGTCACAGATACGCAGTATTTT.

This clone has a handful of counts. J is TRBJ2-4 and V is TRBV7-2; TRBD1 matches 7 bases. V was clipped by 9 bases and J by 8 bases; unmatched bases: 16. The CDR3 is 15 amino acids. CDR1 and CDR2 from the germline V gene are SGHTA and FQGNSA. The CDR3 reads CARRRQGSAGYIQYF. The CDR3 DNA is TGTGCCAGGAGGAGACAGGGAAGTGCTGGCTACATTCAGTACTTC.

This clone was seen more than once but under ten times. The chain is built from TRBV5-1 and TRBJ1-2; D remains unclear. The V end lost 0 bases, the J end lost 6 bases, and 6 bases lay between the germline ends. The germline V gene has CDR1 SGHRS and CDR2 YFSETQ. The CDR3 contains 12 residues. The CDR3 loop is CASSLDAHGYTF. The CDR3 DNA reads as TGCGCCAGCAGCTTGGATGCACATGGCTACACCTTC.

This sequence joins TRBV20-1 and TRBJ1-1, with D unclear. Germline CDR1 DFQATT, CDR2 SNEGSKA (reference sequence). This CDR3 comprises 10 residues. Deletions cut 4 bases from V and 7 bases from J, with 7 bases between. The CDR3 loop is CSAMRGEAFF. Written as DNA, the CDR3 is TGCAGTGCTATGCGGGGTGAAGCTTTCTTT.

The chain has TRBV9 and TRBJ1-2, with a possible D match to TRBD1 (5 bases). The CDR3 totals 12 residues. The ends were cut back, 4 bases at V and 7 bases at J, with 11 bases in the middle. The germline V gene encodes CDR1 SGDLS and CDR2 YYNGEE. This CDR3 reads CASSQAGSGYTF. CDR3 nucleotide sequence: TGTGCCAGCAGCCAGGCAGGGAGTGGCTACACCTTC.

CDR3 sequence (DNA): TGCGCCAGCAGCCAAGAGGGGACTAGCATCTCTGAGCAGTTCTTC. Protein sequence: CASSQEGTSISEQFF. The chain couples TRBV4-1 to TRBJ2-1, with 9 bases lining up with TRBD2. Germline V lookup: CDR1 MGHRA, CDR2 YSYEKL. Unmatched junction bases numbered 6, after V lost 0 bases and J lost 9 bases. The CDR3 runs 15 residues.

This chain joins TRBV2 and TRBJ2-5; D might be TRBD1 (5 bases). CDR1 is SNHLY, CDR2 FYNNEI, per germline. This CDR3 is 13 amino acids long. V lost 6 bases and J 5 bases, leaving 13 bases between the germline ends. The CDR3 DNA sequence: TGTGCCAGCAGCGTAGACAGAAGGGAGACCCAGTACTTC. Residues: CASSVDRRETQYF.

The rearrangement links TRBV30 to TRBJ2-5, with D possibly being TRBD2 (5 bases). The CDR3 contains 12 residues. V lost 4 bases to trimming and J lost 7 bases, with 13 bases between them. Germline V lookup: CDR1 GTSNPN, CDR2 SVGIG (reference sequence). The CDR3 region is CAWMTTMGTQYF. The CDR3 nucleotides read TGTGCCTGGATGACGACTATGGGGACCCAGTACTTC.

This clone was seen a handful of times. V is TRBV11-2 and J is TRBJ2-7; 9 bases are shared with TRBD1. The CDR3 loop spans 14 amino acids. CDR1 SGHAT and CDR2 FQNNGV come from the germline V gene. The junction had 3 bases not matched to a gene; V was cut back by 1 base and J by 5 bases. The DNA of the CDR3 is TGTGCCAGCAGCTTAGTTTGGACAGGGGACGAGCAGTACTTC. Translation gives CASSLVWTGDEQYF.

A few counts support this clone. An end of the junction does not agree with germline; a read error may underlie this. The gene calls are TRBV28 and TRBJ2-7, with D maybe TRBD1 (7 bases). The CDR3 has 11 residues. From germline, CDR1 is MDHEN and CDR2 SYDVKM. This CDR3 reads CASSLRGAAHF. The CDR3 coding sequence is TGTGCCAGCAGTCTCAGGGGGGCAGCACACTTC.